This entry lists 11 T cell receptor beta chains sequenced from one sample in a study of cytomegalovirus exposure and HLA in healthy donors. The PCR had 60 Vbeta and 13 Jbeta primers. Some clones are missing from TCRdb's copy, which holds only in-frame ones; the method was immunoSEQ multiplex PCR. The sample yields approximately 160,000 clones, just over 75% seen once. Input material: PBMCs. The source is a young woman in good health and CMV-seropositive.

The CDR3 sequence is CAWSPGLATEAFF. The CDR3 nucleotides are TGTGCCTGGAGTCCGGGGTTGGCCACTGAAGCTTTCTTT. The chain is built from TRBV30 and TRBJ1-1; no clear D. Trimming left V 2 bases short and J 4 bases short, with 11 bases between. In germline, CDR1 is GTSNPN, CDR2 SVGIG (reference sequence). This CDR3 has 13 residues.

This clone was observed a few times. CDR3 sequence reads: CASSVVAVGTEAFF. The CDR3 DNA sequence: TGTGCCAGCAGCGTAGTAGCGGTGGGGACTGAAGCTTTCTTT. The V gene is TRBV9, the J gene TRBJ1-1; D gene ambiguous. The CDR3 length is 14 residues. Trimming pared 0 bases from V and 5 bases from J, leaving 11 bases between. The germline V gene encodes CDR1 SGDLS and CDR2 YYNGEE.

The chain uses TRBV5-6 and TRBJ2-7, with D possibly TRBD1 on 6 matching bases. The germline gives CDR1 SGHDT, CDR2 YYEEEE. V lost 0 bases and J 5 bases, leaving 15 bases between the germline ends. The CDR3 extends over 15 amino acids. CDR3 amino acids: CASSLAAGVHHEQYF. CDR3 coding DNA: TGTGCCAGCAGCTTGGCGGCAGGGGTCCACCACGAGCAGTACTTC.

The chain uses TRBV27 and TRBJ1-2; 7 nucleotides line up with TRBD1. The junction had 6 bases not matched to a gene; V was cut back by 6 bases and J by 2 bases. This CDR3 has 14 amino acids. Germline CDR1 MNHEY, CDR2 SMNVEV (reference sequence). This chain's CDR3 is CASSTGQANYGYTF. CDR3 sequence (DNA): TGTGCCAGCAGCACCGGACAGGCAAACTATGGCTACACCTTC.

The chain joins TRBV27 to TRBJ1-5; 7 bases line up with TRBD1. Germline lookup yields CDR1 MNHEY and CDR2 SMNVEV (reference sequence). The CDR3 has 17 amino acids. The V segment lost 5 bases and the J segment 4 bases; nucleotides outside the gene matches: 14. The CDR3: CASSNRKETGRNQPQHF. CDR3 sequence (DNA): TGTGCCAGCAGTAACCGGAAGGAGACAGGGCGAAATCAGCCCCAGCATTTT.

The CDR3 is CASSPNSYNEQFF. In DNA, the CDR3 is TGTGCCAGCAGCCCCAACAGTTACAATGAGCAGTTCTTC. The V call is TRBV11-3, the J call TRBJ2-1; D unclear. The CDR3 covers 13 residues. The ends were cut back, 5 bases at V and 4 bases at J, with 9 bases in the middle. Germline V gene lookup returns CDR1 SGHNT and CDR2 YENEEA.

The count of this clone is one. This rearrangement joins TRBV28 to TRBJ1-1; a weak D match, TRBD1 (6 bases). CDR1 MDHEN and CDR2 SYDVKM come from the germline V gene. This CDR3 comprises 15 residues. V was clipped by 1 base and J by 5 bases, with 14 bases between them. CDR3 sequence (DNA): TGTGCCAGCAGTTTATATGGGGGCCCGAGGACTGAAGCTTTCTTT. It specifies CASSLYGGPRTEAFF.

This chain links TRBV7-9 with TRBJ2-7; TRBD2 is a possible D gene (5 bases). The CDR3 consists of 15 residues. The germline CDR1 and CDR2 sequences are SEHNR and FQNEAQ (reference sequence). V gave up 2 bases and J gave up 2 bases, with 13 bases separating them. As DNA, the CDR3 is TGTGCCAGCAGCTTATTCACAAGCGGAACCTACGAGCAGTACTTC. Its translation is CASSLFTSGTYEQYF.

V usage is TRBV7-9 and J usage is TRBJ2-7; possible D gene TRBD2, 6 bases. The V end lost 1 base, the J end lost 4 bases, and 14 bases lay between the germline ends. The CDR3 extends over 15 amino acids. In germline, CDR1 is SEHNR, CDR2 FQNEAQ (reference sequence). DNA for the CDR3: TGTGCCAGCAGCTTAGAAGTGGGAGGATGGTACGAGCAGTACTTC. Translation: CASSLEVGGWYEQYF.

The rearrangement links TRBV25-1 to TRBJ2-1; TRBD2 agrees at 10 bases. Trimming removed 3 bases from V and 10 bases from J; junction bases left unmatched: 3. Looked up from germline, CDR1 is MGHDK and CDR2 is SYGVNS. The CDR3 loop spans 13 amino acids. CDR3 DNA: TGTGCCAGCAGTGAGGGACTAGCGCCCGAGCAGTTCTTC. Amino acids: CASSEGLAPEQFF. The complete variable domain, with remaining parts taken from reference TRBV25-1 and TRBJ2-1, reads EADIYQTPRYLVIGTGKKITLECSQTMGHDKMYWYQQDPGMELHLIHYSYGVNSTEKGDLSSESTVSRIRTEHFPLTLESARPSHTSQYLCASSEGLAPEQFFGPGTRLTVL.

This clone was counted only a few times. This rearrangement joins TRBV10-1 to TRBJ1-1, with D perhaps matching TRBD1 (6 bases). V was cut by 4 bases and J by 0 bases, with 12 bases left in between. The CDR3 spans 15 residues. CDR1 and CDR2 from the germline V gene are WNHNN and SYGVQD (reference sequence). The CDR3 region is CASSGPGDVNTEAFF. Here the CDR3 DNA reads TGCGCCAGCAGTGGTCCAGGGGATGTGAACACTGAAGCTTTCTTT.